A single sample gave rise to the 6 T cell receptor beta chains below, sequenced in a study of blood T cell repertoires in COVID-19 (TCRdb year 2020). Library creation used the immunoSEQ multiplex PCR assay. Imported from immuneACCESS, the table was reduced by TCRdb to in-frame sequences with V and J called. These copies leave out some clones; in studies compared against another copy, an unresolved V gene accounts for under half, and the cause of the remainder is not known. In this sample the table shows about 39,000 clones, roughly 92% of which occur a single time. About 2.2% of the sample goes to the ten largest clones. The sequencing input was peripheral blood. These receptor sequences come from a man aged 45-65 years with active COVID-19.

The V gene is TRBV6-5, the J gene TRBJ2-7; TRBD2 might be the D (5 bases). This CDR3 has 14 amino acids. Germline V gene data show CDR1 as MNHEY and CDR2 as SVGAGI. The V end lost 2 bases, the J end lost 6 bases, and 14 bases lay between the germline ends. The CDR3 protein is CASSYNSRGSEQYF. The DNA for the CDR3 is TGTGCCAGCAGTTACAACAGTCGGGGATCCGAGCAGTACTTC.

The rearrangement links TRBV9 to TRBJ2-7; D possibly corresponds to TRBD1 (6 bases). Germline V gives CDR1 SGDLS, CDR2 YYNGEE. The V end lost 3 bases, the J end lost 0 bases, and 13 bases lay between the germline ends. The CDR3 is made up of 15 amino acids. The CDR3, as DNA: TGTGCCAGCAGCGCCAGGGGCGAGGACTCCTACGAGCAGTACTTC. It is translated as CASSARGEDSYEQYF.

This clone was found once. J is TRBJ2-7 and V is TRBV18; TRBD2 might be the D (5 bases). V shed 2 bases and J shed 3 bases, with 8 bases lying between them. Germline-derived CDR1 and CDR2 are KGHSH and LQKENI. CDR3 length: 13 residues. The CDR3 here is CASSPETNYEQYF. Written as DNA, the CDR3 is TGTGCCAGCTCACCAGAGACTAACTACGAGCAGTACTTC.

V gene TRBV18 combines with J gene TRBJ2-5; D unresolved. CDR3 length: 13 amino acids. CDR1 and CDR2 from the germline V gene are KGHSH and LQKENI. Trimming took off 4 bases at V and 2 bases at J, with 8 bases between the two ends. CDR3 sequence reads: CASSRAYQETQYF. The DNA of the CDR3 is TGTGCCAGCTCACGGGCCTATCAAGAGACCCAGTACTTC.

V and J are TRBV28 and TRBJ1-1, with 8 bases fitting TRBD1. Unmatched junction bases numbered 5, after V lost 4 bases and J lost 1 base. Germline-derived CDR1 and CDR2 are MDHEN and SYDVKM. The CDR3 sequence is 15 residues long. The DNA of the CDR3 is TGTGCCAGCAGTTCTGCAGGGGGCTCGAACACTGAAGCTTTCTTT. Translated, it gives CASSSAGGSNTEAFF.

J is TRBJ2-6 and V is TRBV18; 12 bases line up with TRBD1. The V segment lost 8 bases and the J segment 2 bases; nucleotides outside the gene matches: 4. CDR3 length: 16 amino acids. Per germline, CDR1 KGHSH and CDR2 LQKENI. For the CDR3, the DNA is TGTGCCAGCCAGGGACAGGGGGCCACTGGGGCCAACGTCCTGACTTTC. Amino acids: CASQGQGATGANVLTF.